These 14 T cell receptor beta chains originate from one sample sequenced in a study of cytomegalovirus exposure and HLA in healthy donors. The PCR had 60 Vbeta and 13 Jbeta primers. The assay was immunoSEQ multiplex PCR, and TCRdb's table has in-frame clones only and misses some. The repertoire holds approximately 100,000 clones, with about 70% as singletons. The source material was PBMCs. Receptor source: a human donor in good health.

This clone was detected only a few times. The V call is TRBV19, the J call TRBJ2-1; possible D gene TRBD2, 7 bases. In germline, CDR1 is LNHDA, CDR2 SQIVND (reference sequence). The CDR3 is 11 residues long. The ends were cut back, 9 bases at V and 8 bases at J, with 11 bases in the middle. CDR3 protein: CASRGGDEQFF. In nucleotides, the CDR3 is TGTGCCAGCAGAGGGGGGGATGAGCAGTTCTTC.

This clone was seen a few times. The chain joins TRBV7-8 to TRBJ2-7; 11 nucleotides match TRBD1. Per the germline V gene, CDR1 is SGHVS and CDR2 is FQNEAQ. The CDR3 is 15 amino acids. J gave up 2 bases and V 4 bases, and 4 bases lay outside the gene matches. The CDR3 region is CASSSDRGRPYEQYF. The CDR3 DNA reads TGTGCCAGCAGCTCGGACAGGGGGCGGCCCTACGAGCAGTACTTC.

This clone was seen more than once but under ten times. The rearrangement joins TRBV5-1 to TRBJ2-1; 7 positions match TRBD2. V lost 0 bases to trimming and J lost 7 bases; unmatched junction nucleotides: 7. CDR3 length: 15 residues. Germline-derived CDR1 and CDR2 are SGHRS and YFSETQ. CDR3 protein: CASSLGGGRANEQFF. The CDR3 bases are TGCGCCAGCAGCTTGGGAGGCGGGAGAGCGAATGAGCAGTTCTTC.

The chain combines TRBV15 with TRBJ2-3; 7 bases are shared with TRBD2. Losses at the gene ends were 3 bases for V and 1 base for J; bases not matched to a gene: 7. CDR3 size: 16 residues. Germline assignment: CDR1 LNHNV and CDR2 YYDKDF (reference sequence). The DNA for the CDR3 is TGTGCCACCAGCAGCGCATCTAGCGGACGCACAGATACGCAGTATTTT. Residues: CATSSASSGRTDTQYF.

In its sample, this clone was seen once. The chain combines TRBV7-9 with TRBJ2-7; 9 bases map to TRBD1. The CDR3 contains 14 residues. The germline gives CDR1 SEHNR, CDR2 FQNEAQ (reference sequence). Trimming at V came to 7 bases and at J to 2 bases, leaving 6 bases not matched to a gene. CDR3 nucleotide sequence: TGTGCCAGCAACGGACAGGGGACCACCTACGAGCAGTACTTC. Amino acid sequence: CASNGQGTTYEQYF.

This clone was seen a few times. CDR3 sequence reads: CSVVGDIGTGGSTAYGYTF. In DNA, the CDR3 is TGCAGCGTTGTGGGGGACATCGGGACAGGGGGCTCCACTGCCTATGGCTACACCTTC. V and J are TRBV29-1 and TRBJ1-2, with 12 bases aligning to TRBD1. This CDR3 comprises 19 residues. CDR1 is SQVTM and CDR2 is ANQGSEA in the germline V gene. V lost 4 bases, J lost 4 bases, and 19 bases stayed unmatched.

V usage is TRBV28 and J usage is TRBJ1-1; D gene uncertain. From germline, CDR1 is MDHEN and CDR2 SYDVKM. The ends were cut back, 10 bases at V and 11 bases at J, with 8 bases in the middle. The CDR3 contains 8 residues. The CDR3 loop is CAINGAFF. DNA of the CDR3: TGTGCCATCAACGGGGCTTTCTTT. Using reference TRBV28 and TRBJ1-1 for the parts outside the CDR3, the full variable domain is DVKVTQSSRYLVKRTGEKVFLECVQDMDHENMFWYRQDPGLGLRLIYFSYDVKMKEKGDIPEGYSVSREKKERFSLILESASTNQTSMYLCAINGAFFGQGTRLTVV.

The CDR3: CASSRPRLGTGDTEAFF. CDR3 nucleotide sequence: TGCGCCAGCAGCCGCCCACGTTTGGGGACAGGGGATACTGAAGCTTTCTTT. J is TRBJ1-1 and V is TRBV5-1, with 10 bases identical to TRBD1. There are 17 residues in the CDR3. In germline, CDR1 is SGHRS, CDR2 YFSETQ. Trimming removed 4 bases from V and 5 bases from J; junction bases left unmatched: 14.

The chain joins TRBV7-9 to TRBJ2-1; 13 bases are shared with TRBD2. This CDR3 is 18 amino acids long. Germline V gives CDR1 SEHNR, CDR2 FQNEAQ (reference sequence). Trimming at V came to 5 bases and at J to 4 bases, leaving 11 bases not matched to a gene. The CDR3 region is CASSAGTGGLAGYNEQFF. The CDR3, as DNA: TGTGCCAGCAGCGCCGGGACAGGGGGACTAGCGGGGTACAATGAGCAGTTCTTC.

The chain combines TRBV2 with TRBJ1-5; D might be TRBD1 (6 bases). The CDR3 spans 15 residues. With 5 bases removed from V and 0 bases from J, the gap between germline ends came to 11 bases. The germline V gene has CDR1 SNHLY and CDR2 FYNNEI. The CDR3, as DNA: TGTGCCAGCAGTCCTCAGGGGAATAGCAATCAGCCCCAGCATTTT. Translated, it gives CASSPQGNSNQPQHF.

The chain links TRBV28 to TRBJ2-7; 7 nucleotides match TRBD1. This CDR3 has 16 residues. V lost 3 bases and J lost 4; bases outside the gene matches: 12. CDR1 is MDHEN and CDR2 is SYDVKM in the germline V gene. The CDR3 DNA reads as TGTGCCAGCAGTTTTGGCCGGACAGGTCCGTCATACGAGCAGTACTTC. This codes for CASSFGRTGPSYEQYF.

The gene calls are TRBV14 and TRBJ1-6; 10 bases agree with TRBD1. The CDR3 is 14 amino acids. V lost 4 bases and J lost 9; bases outside the gene matches: 3. Germline lookup yields CDR1 SGHDN and CDR2 FVKESK. CDR3 region: CASSLGQGISPLHF. CDR3 in DNA: TGTGCCAGCAGCCTGGGACAGGGGATTTCACCCCTCCACTTT.

The rearrangement links TRBV29-1 to TRBJ1-2, with 8 bases aligning to TRBD1. Germline CDR1 and CDR2: SQVTM and ANQGSEA. CDR3 length: 11 amino acids. The ends lost 7 bases at V and 7 bases at J; junction bases unmatched: 5. The CDR3 is CSAGQGGGYTF. CDR3 nucleotides: TGCAGCGCTGGACAGGGCGGTGGCTACACCTTC.

The chain joins TRBV6-5 to TRBJ1-4; possible D gene TRBD1, 6 bases. V lost 2 bases to trimming and J lost 12 bases, with 10 bases between them. This CDR3 contains 12 residues. CDR1 is MNHEY, CDR2 SVGAGI, per germline. As DNA, the CDR3 is TGTGCCAGCAGTTACGACAGGAGAGAACTGTTTTTT. Protein: CASSYDRRELFF.